This entry is about one T cell receptor beta chain. Deletions cut 5 bases from V and 9 bases from J, with 13 bases between. This CDR3 contains 12 residues. Germline assignment: CDR1 MNHNY and CDR2 SVGAGI (reference sequence). Patients in Seattle were enrolled during active infection, then followed longitudinally. Authors' processing steps: How many nucleated cells were present was estimated from reference gene primer amplification. Only in-frame clones appear in the TCRdb table, and some are missing; sequencing was by immunoSEQ multiplex PCR. Clone size and the V and J calls come from that table; the DNA yielded D and trimming. Of about 130,000 clones listed, roughly 85% are singletons. These data belong to a study of blood T cell repertoires in COVID-19. Background on the study: Material from acute and convalescent COVID-19 was sourced from the United States, Italy and Spain.

Sequenced material: peripheral blood. This TCR derives from a woman aged 80 or over with COVID-19, enrolled during active disease. The chain carries TRBV6-6 and TRBJ1-2; TRBD1 might be the D (6 bases). CDR3 DNA: TGTGCCAGCAGTGCCCCGGACAGACGCTACACCTTC. This sequence encodes CASSAPDRRYTF.